The 13 T cell receptor beta chains presented below share a single source sample, sequenced in a study of blood T cell repertoires in COVID-19. Libraries were prepared by immunoSEQ multiplex PCR; TCRdb keeps only in-frame clonotypes and omits some of them. The repertoire consists of 55,000 to 75,000 clones, with around 79% occurring once and the leading ten covering 35%. Sequencing used peripheral blood. These receptors came from a woman aged 70-85 years with acute or convalescent COVID-19.

This clone was found once. This rearrangement joins TRBV30 to TRBJ1-2; TRBD1 aligns across 8 bases. Losses at the gene ends were 3 bases for V and 5 bases for J; bases not matched to a gene: 17. Germline V gene data show CDR1 as GTSNPN and CDR2 as SVGIG (reference sequence). The CDR3 extends over 17 amino acids. The CDR3, as DNA: TGTGCCTGGAGGGATCCCGGCGGGTACGGGACAGGATATGGCTACACCTTC. The encoded protein is CAWRDPGGYGTGYGYTF.

This chain joins TRBV9 and TRBJ1-2; a weak D match, TRBD1 (5 bases). Trimming took 4 bases from V and 11 from J, leaving 18 bases between them. CDR3 length: 13 residues. CDR1 is SGDLS, CDR2 YYNGEE, per germline. This CDR3 reads CASSHTNLKGYTF. Written as DNA, the CDR3 is TGTGCCAGCAGCCATACAAACCTGAAGGGGTACACCTTC.

This chain joins TRBV10-3 and TRBJ1-1; TRBD1 matches at 9 bases. Germline V CDR1 and CDR2: ENHRY, SYGVKD. This CDR3 has 13 residues. V lost 4 bases and J lost 6; bases outside the gene matches: 3. The CDR3 sequence: CAISVGTGSEAFF. The CDR3 region has the DNA TGTGCCATCAGTGTTGGGACAGGGTCTGAAGCTTTCTTT.

V usage is TRBV5-6 and J usage is TRBJ2-7; unclear D gene. Germline CDR1 SGHDT, CDR2 YYEEEE. The ends were cut back, 1 base at V and 4 bases at J, with 9 bases in the middle. The CDR3 consists of 13 residues. The CDR3 loop is CASSLSPQYEQYF. The CDR3 coding sequence is TGTGCCAGCAGCTTGTCTCCACAATACGAGCAGTACTTC.

This sequence joins TRBV7-8 and TRBJ1-5; a weak D match, TRBD1 (6 bases). The CDR3 runs 18 residues. CDR1 is SGHVS and CDR2 is FQNEAQ in the germline V gene. The V end was cut by 0 bases, the J end by 3 bases, with 18 bases between. Written as DNA, the CDR3 is TGTGCCAGCAGCTTAGCTTCCTGGGCAGGACAGTCCAATCAGCCCCAGCATTTT. Its translation is CASSLASWAGQSNQPQHF.

V is TRBV4-2 and J is TRBJ2-2; 15 bases are a match to TRBD2. Germline CDR1 and CDR2: LGHNA and YNFKEQ. V dropped 3 bases and J dropped 3; count of bases not matched to a gene: 5. The CDR3 covers 18 residues. Here the CDR3 reads CASSQGLAGGRDTGELFF. The DNA for the CDR3 is TGTGCCAGCAGCCAGGGACTAGCGGGGGGCCGGGACACCGGGGAGCTGTTTTTT.

V is TRBV29-1 and J is TRBJ2-7; 7 bases fit TRBD2. The J segment lost 4 bases and the V segment lost 2 bases, leaving 14 bases of the junction unmatched. Looked up from germline, CDR1 is SQVTM and CDR2 is ANQGSEA. The CDR3 is made up of 16 amino acids. The chain's CDR3 is CSVELSPPSGDYEQYF. The CDR3 DNA reads as TGCAGCGTTGAACTATCCCCCCCTAGCGGAGATTACGAGCAGTACTTC.

This clone was observed a few times. The genes are TRBV29-1 and TRBJ1-1; D unclear. CDR1 SQVTM and CDR2 ANQGSEA come from the germline V gene. This CDR3 is 14 amino acids long. Trimming pared 2 bases from V and 5 bases from J, leaving 15 bases between. CDR3 in amino acids: CSVESRTEGTEAFF. As DNA, the CDR3 is TGCAGCGTTGAATCTAGAACGGAGGGAACTGAAGCTTTCTTT.

This sequence joins TRBV19 and TRBJ1-5, with a possible D match to TRBD1 (5 bases). This CDR3 is built from 15 residues. V lost 5 bases and J lost 2, with 13 bases in between. Germline V gives CDR1 LNHDA, CDR2 SQIVND (reference sequence). For the CDR3, the DNA is TGTGCCAGTAGTCCAGGGATCCGTGGCAATCAGCCCCAGCATTTT. Residues: CASSPGIRGNQPQHF.

The V call is TRBV12-3 or TRBV12-4, the J call TRBJ2-5, with 8 bases fitting TRBD2. CDR3 size: 13 residues. After removal of 6 bases from V and 5 bases from J, the junction contained 5 bases not matched to a gene. CDR3 in amino acids: CASSYSGEETQYF. As DNA, the CDR3 is TGTGCCAGCAGCTATAGCGGGGAGGAGACCCAGTACTTC.

This rearrangement joins TRBV19 to TRBJ2-2, with 10 bases that match TRBD2. The CDR3 spans 15 residues. Unmatched junction bases numbered 3, after V lost 4 bases and J lost 4 bases. From germline, CDR1 is LNHDA and CDR2 SQIVND (reference sequence). The DNA for the CDR3 is TGTGCCAGTAGTAGTAGCGGGGGGCTCACCGGGGAGCTGTTTTTT. Translation: CASSSSGGLTGELFF.

V usage is TRBV18 and J usage is TRBJ2-2; D is perhaps TRBD2 (6 bases). CDR3 size: 16 residues. Germline V lookup: CDR1 KGHSH, CDR2 LQKENI. Deletions cut 2 bases from V and 4 bases from J, with 14 bases between. This chain's CDR3 is CASSPSALASTGELFF. In DNA, the CDR3 is TGTGCCAGCTCACCATCGGCGCTAGCGAGCACCGGGGAGCTGTTTTTT.

This clone occurred a few times. The rearrangement links TRBV3-1 (or the pseudogene TRBV3-2) to TRBJ2-1; perhaps TRBD2 as D (6 bases). The ends were cut back, 3 bases at V and 5 bases at J, with 14 bases in the middle. This CDR3 comprises 15 residues. Germline V CDR1 and CDR2: LGHDT, YNNKEL (reference sequence). The CDR3 loop reads CASSHGGPPHNEQFF. The CDR3 nucleotides read TGTGCCAGCAGCCACGGGGGACCACCCCACAATGAGCAGTTCTTC.